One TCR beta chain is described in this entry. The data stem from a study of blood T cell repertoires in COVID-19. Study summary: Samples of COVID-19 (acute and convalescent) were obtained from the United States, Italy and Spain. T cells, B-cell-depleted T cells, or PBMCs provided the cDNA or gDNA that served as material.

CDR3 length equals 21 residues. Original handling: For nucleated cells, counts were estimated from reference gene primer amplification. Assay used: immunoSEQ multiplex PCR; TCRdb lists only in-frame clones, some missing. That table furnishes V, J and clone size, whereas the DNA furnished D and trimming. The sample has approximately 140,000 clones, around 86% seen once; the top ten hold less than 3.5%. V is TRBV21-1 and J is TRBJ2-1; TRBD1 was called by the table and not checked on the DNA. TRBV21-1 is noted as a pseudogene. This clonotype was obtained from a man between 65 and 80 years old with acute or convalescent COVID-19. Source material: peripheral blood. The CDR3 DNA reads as TGTGCCAGCAGCAAAGGGAGGTGGGTAAGGGACAGGGGGTCGTATAGCAATGAGCAGTTCTTC. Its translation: CASSKGRWVRDRGSYSNEQFF.